The 19 T cell receptor beta chains given below trace back to one sample, sequenced in a study of cytomegalovirus exposure and HLA in healthy donors. Some clones are missing from TCRdb's copy, which holds only in-frame ones; the method was immunoSEQ multiplex PCR. This sample carries approximately 260,000 clones, approximately 83% of them seen once, and the ten largest clones take 0.95% to 1.5%. Sequences were obtained from PBMCs. The receptors originated from a woman in her 30s in good health and CMV-seropositive.

This rearrangement joins TRBV28 to TRBJ2-1, with D possibly matching TRBD1 (6 bases). V was clipped by 7 bases and J by 7 bases, with 29 bases between them. Germline V gene sequence: CDR1 MDHEN, CDR2 SYDVKM. This CDR3 has 18 amino acids. The CDR3 sequence: CASNPGGQFVTFRNEQFF. CDR3 bases: TGTGCCAGCAACCCCGGAGGACAGTTTGTCACTTTTCGGAATGAGCAGTTCTTC.

V and J are TRBV7-9 and TRBJ2-1, with D possibly TRBD2 on 6 matching bases. CDR3 length: 15 residues. V dropped 5 bases and J dropped 0 bases, with 11 bases sitting between them. CDR1 is SEHNR, CDR2 FQNEAQ, per germline (reference sequence). CDR3 in DNA: TGTGCCAGCAGCCCTAGCGAGTTCTCCTACAATGAGCAGTTCTTC. It codes for CASSPSEFSYNEQFF.

V usage is TRBV19 and J usage is TRBJ2-2; TRBD2 matches at 15 bases. There are 19 residues in the CDR3. Trimming at V came to 6 bases and at J to 2 bases, leaving 10 bases not matched to a gene. CDR1 and CDR2 (germline): LNHDA, SQIVND (reference sequence). The CDR3 sequence: CASSHPGLAGGPNTGELFF. The CDR3 DNA reads TGTGCCAGTAGCCATCCGGGACTAGCGGGAGGACCAAACACCGGGGAGCTGTTTTTT.

This sequence joins TRBV5-4 and TRBJ1-2; D is perhaps TRBD1 (6 bases). Trimming removed 4 bases from V and 4 bases from J, with 11 bases in between. This CDR3 region has 13 residues. CDR1 SGHNT and CDR2 YYREEE come from the germline V gene (reference sequence). CDR3: CASSHRVSYGYTF. The CDR3 region has the DNA TGTGCCAGCAGCCACAGGGTTAGCTATGGCTACACCTTC.

J is TRBJ1-1 and V is TRBV5-1; the match to TRBD1 covers 12 bases. The V and J ends lost 1 base and 1 base, in that order; junction bases with no gene match: 2. The CDR3 runs to 16 residues. The V gene's germline CDR1 is SGHRS and CDR2 YFSETQ. The CDR3: CASSLQGQGANTEAFF. The CDR3 DNA reads as TGCGCCAGCAGCTTGCAGGGACAGGGGGCGAACACTGAAGCTTTCTTT. Filled out from reference TRBV5-1 and TRBJ1-1, the complete variable domain reads KAGVTQTPRYLIKTRGQQVTLSCSPISGHRSVSWYQQTPGQGLQFLFEYFSETQRNKGNFPGRFSGRQFSNSRSEMNVSTLELGDSALYLCASSLQGQGANTEAFFGQGTRLTVV.

The genes are TRBV5-4 and TRBJ1-1, with TRBD1 as a possible D gene (6 bases). This CDR3 spans 13 amino acids. Germline V gene lookup returns CDR1 SGHNT and CDR2 YYREEE (reference sequence). V was trimmed by 1 base and J by 5 bases, leaving 9 bases between them. CDR3 protein: CASSLSRGTEAFF. The CDR3 DNA follows: TGTGCCAGCAGCTTGTCGAGGGGGACTGAAGCTTTCTTT.

This clone was detected once. V and J are TRBV2 and TRBJ2-7; 11 bases match TRBD2. Per germline, CDR1 SNHLY and CDR2 FYNNEI. The J segment lost 6 bases and the V segment lost 6 bases, leaving 10 bases of the junction unmatched. The CDR3 consists of 15 residues. CDR3 region: CASRTRLAGNGEQYF. The CDR3 DNA reads TGTGCCAGCAGAACCCGACTAGCGGGAAACGGCGAGCAGTACTTC.

The chain combines TRBV27 with TRBJ2-2; 8 nucleotides align to TRBD1. V lost 6 bases, J lost 2 bases, and 2 bases stayed unmatched. The germline gives CDR1 MNHEY, CDR2 SMNVEV (reference sequence). The CDR3 runs 14 residues. The CDR3 sequence: CASRQGANTGELFF. Here the CDR3 DNA reads TGTGCCAGCAGGCAGGGGGCCAACACCGGGGAGCTGTTTTTT.

The chain is built from TRBV5-4 and TRBJ2-3; 10 nucleotides line up with TRBD2. The CDR3 is 17 residues long. Germline CDR1 is SGHNT and CDR2 is YYREEE (reference sequence). V lost 0 bases and J lost 0; bases outside the gene matches: 4. The chain's CDR3 is CASSLALAGASTDTQYF. CDR3 sequence (DNA): TGTGCCAGCAGCTTGGCGCTAGCGGGGGCTAGCACAGATACGCAGTATTTT.

Only one count was recorded for this clone. This chain connects TRBV7-9 to TRBJ1-1; 7 nucleotides agree with TRBD1. Trimming cost V 8 bases and J 0 bases; bases outside gene matches: 6. Germline CDR1 reads SEHNR; CDR2 reads FQNEAQ (reference sequence). This CDR3 region has 14 residues. As DNA, the CDR3 is TGTGCCAGCTCCCCGGGACAGCTGAACACTGAAGCTTTCTTT. It encodes CASSPGQLNTEAFF.

The table lists this clone with a few counts. The V and J genes are TRBV4-1 and TRBJ1-1; no reliable D call. The CDR3 spans 14 residues. Germline assignment: CDR1 MGHRA and CDR2 YSYEKL. V lost 0 bases to trimming and J lost 1 base, with 6 bases between them. The chain's CDR3 is CASSQDQQNTEAFF. The CDR3 DNA reads as TGCGCCAGCAGCCAAGATCAACAGAACACTGAAGCTTTCTTT.

The V gene is TRBV6-1, the J gene TRBJ2-2; a possible D gene is TRBD2 (6 bases). V lost 6 bases and J 5 bases, leaving 16 bases between the germline ends. This CDR3 has 15 amino acids. CDR1 and CDR2 from the germline V gene are MNHNS and SASEGT. The CDR3 protein is CASRLGKAGTGELFF. The CDR3 DNA reads TGTGCCAGCAGACTAGGGAAGGCGGGGACCGGGGAGCTGTTTTTT.

The V and J genes are TRBV5-1 and TRBJ2-1, with 8 bases aligning to TRBD1. The CDR3 extends over 17 amino acids. Per the germline V gene, CDR1 is SGHRS and CDR2 is YFSETQ. The V gene end was trimmed by 0 bases and the J gene end by 4 bases; junction bases not matched to a gene: 9. DNA for the CDR3: TGCGCCAGCAGCTTGGCCCCCGGACAGGGCGAGTACAATGAGCAGTTCTTC. Protein sequence: CASSLAPGQGEYNEQFF.

The chain combines TRBV9 with TRBJ1-2; D not resolved. Looked up from germline, CDR1 is SGDLS and CDR2 is YYNGEE. The V end was cut by 0 bases, the J end by 8 bases, with 11 bases between. CDR3 size: 13 residues. The CDR3 protein is CASSVGEPLGYTF. Written as DNA, the CDR3 is TGTGCCAGCAGCGTAGGAGAGCCCCTAGGCTACACCTTC. The full variable domain, its missing parts supplied by reference TRBV9 and TRBJ1-2, is DSGVTQTPKHLITATGQRVTLRCSPRSGDLSVYWYQQSLDQGLQFLIQYYNGEERAKGNILERFSAQQFPDLHSELNLSSLELGDSALYFCASSVGEPLGYTFGSGTRLTVV.

The rearrangement joins TRBV5-1 to TRBJ1-4, with 7 bases matching TRBD1. The CDR3 runs to 15 residues. Germline loops: CDR1 SGHRS, CDR2 YFSETQ. Losses at the gene ends were 0 bases for V and 6 bases for J; bases not matched to a gene: 5. The CDR3: CASSLDGTEYEKLFF. CDR3 nucleotide sequence: TGCGCCAGCAGCTTGGATGGGACAGAGTATGAAAAACTGTTTTTT.

The gene calls are TRBV10-1 and TRBJ2-3; possibly TRBD1 for D (6 bases). The CDR3 is 13 amino acids. The germline CDR1 and CDR2 sequences are WNHNN and SYGVQD (reference sequence). Trimming stripped 5 bases from V and 3 bases from J, with 9 bases between. DNA of the CDR3: TGCGCCAGCAGTCTACAGGGTACAGATACGCAGTATTTT. Its translation is CASSLQGTDTQYF.

This clone was detected ten times or more. This chain joins TRBV6-4 and TRBJ2-3, with D possibly TRBD1 on 5 matching bases. CDR3 length: 13 residues. Germline CDR1 reads MRHNA; CDR2 reads SNTAGT. V was clipped by 8 bases and J by 4 bases, with 13 bases between them. CDR3 residues: CASGVGAADTQYF. The DNA for the CDR3 is TGTGCCAGCGGAGTAGGGGCGGCAGATACGCAGTATTTT.

The CDR3 reads CASSARDRGHNEQFF. The CDR3 nucleotides are TGTGCCAGCAGTGCCCGGGACAGGGGTCACAATGAGCAGTTCTTC. The V call is TRBV25-1, the J call TRBJ2-1; 10 nucleotides match TRBD1. The CDR3 runs 15 residues. From germline, CDR1 is MGHDK and CDR2 SYGVNS. The junction had 5 bases not matched to a gene; V was cut back by 4 bases and J by 5 bases.

This chain connects TRBV7-8 to TRBJ2-7, with D hard to call. From germline, CDR1 is SGHVS and CDR2 FQNEAQ. The ends were cut back, 2 bases at V and 2 bases at J, with 10 bases in the middle. The CDR3 is 14 amino acids. The CDR3 bases are TGTGCCAGCAGCTTAAGTGCTATTACCTACGAGCAGTACTTC. It is translated as CASSLSAITYEQYF.